Listed here is a single T cell receptor beta chain. This could be a read error, since a much larger clone is one nucleotide away. Donor samples were obtained from healthy Caucasian individuals from Russia, aged roughly 6 to 90. Researchers isolated at least 7 million PBMCs per sample. The sample originates from a study of blood T cells in healthy people across ages. V shed 6 bases, J shed 0 bases, and the junction held 4 bases outside the gene matches. The V gene's germline CDR1 is MNHEY and CDR2 SVGEGT. The CDR3 spans 14 residues. A second PCR, run for about 7 to 12 cycles, used a sample-barcoded 5' primer plus a J-beta primer mix. Via MiXCR, TCRdb re-called the 5' RACE reads, giving one row per CDR3 protein. The sample contains hundreds of thousands of distinct CDR3 sequences, over 40% of which appear only once.

The TCR was taken from an elderly woman in good health. Source material: blood. The genes are TRBV6-2 or TRBV6-3 and TRBJ1-1, with 7 bases aligning to TRBD1. CDR3 region: CASREGQLNTEAFF. As DNA, the CDR3 is TGTGCCAGCAGAGAGGGACAGTTGAACACTGAAGCTTTCTTT.